The 21 T cell receptor beta chains below come from one sample, sequenced in a study of T cell responses to AZD1222 COVID-19 vaccine. Profiled with immunoSEQ multiplex PCR; TCRdb holds only in-frame clones, not every one. Of more than 150,000 clones listed, approximately 86% are singletons. Material: peripheral blood, obtained on day 0 of AZD1222 vaccination. All receptors come from an adult in good health.

This chain links TRBV18 with TRBJ2-4; 10 bases match TRBD2. Trimming at V came to 3 bases and at J to 14 bases, leaving 7 bases not matched to a gene. CDR1 KGHSH and CDR2 LQKENI come from the germline V gene. The CDR3 runs to 13 residues. CDR3 region: CASSPPSGGEKYF. CDR3 bases: TGTGCCAGCTCACCGCCTAGCGGGGGAGAGAAGTACTTC.

The chain employs TRBV5-8 and TRBJ2-3; D remains ambiguous. Germline CDR1 and CDR2: SGHTS and YDEGEE. The V end lost 3 bases, the J end lost 2 bases, and 1 base lay between the germline ends. The CDR3 totals 11 residues. The CDR3 nucleotides read TGTGCCAGCAGCTACACAGATACGCAGTATTTT. It encodes CASSYTDTQYF.

The table lists this clone with a count of one. The CDR3 coding sequence is TGTGCCAGCAGCTCAGGGTGGAATCAGCCCCAGCATTTT. This codes for CASSSGWNQPQHF. V usage is TRBV28 and J usage is TRBJ1-5, with D tentatively TRBD1 (5 bases). The V and J ends lost 6 bases and 4 bases respectively, with 10 bases between them. Germline CDR1 MDHEN, CDR2 SYDVKM. The CDR3 loop spans 13 amino acids.

The V and J genes are TRBV9 and TRBJ1-4, with TRBD1 identical over 7 bases. The germline V gene has CDR1 SGDLS and CDR2 YYNGEE. This CDR3 region has 14 residues. V lost 0 bases, J lost 8 bases, and 4 bases stayed unmatched. In DNA, the CDR3 is TGTGCCAGCAGCGTAGAAGGGGGCCGGGAAAAACTGTTTTTT. It translates to CASSVEGGREKLFF.

The V gene is TRBV11-1, the J gene TRBJ2-7; 7 bases map to TRBD1. There are 14 residues in the CDR3. Germline CDR1 is SGHAT and CDR2 is FQDESV (reference sequence). V lost 4 bases and J lost 6; bases outside the gene matches: 9. CDR3 region: CASSYQGVGREQYF. In nucleotides, the CDR3 is TGTGCCAGCAGCTACCAGGGGGTGGGTCGCGAGCAGTACTTC.

This clone was observed a handful of times. J is TRBJ2-7 and V is TRBV7-2, with TRBD2 identical over 14 bases. V shed 2 bases, J shed 4 bases, and the junction held 13 bases outside the gene matches. CDR3 length: 19 amino acids. CDR1 and CDR2 (germline): SGHTA, FQGNSA. CDR3 nucleotide sequence: TGTGCCAGCAGCTTAAGACCGGGACTAGCGGGGGCCCAAGGTTACGAGCAGTACTTC. Its protein product is CASSLRPGLAGAQGYEQYF.

This clone was counted a single time. The V gene is TRBV5-4, the J gene TRBJ2-7; 9 nucleotides line up with TRBD1. Germline V CDR1 and CDR2: SGHNT, YYREEE (reference sequence). This CDR3 is 14 amino acids long. V was clipped by 2 bases and J by 6 bases; unmatched bases: 6. CDR3 sequence: CASSFNRGQIEQYF. Written as DNA, the CDR3 is TGTGCCAGCAGCTTTAACAGGGGGCAGATCGAGCAGTACTTC.

Details on this clone: Other nucleotide sequences from this sample produce the same CDR3. V is TRBV28 and J is TRBJ1-1, with D possibly being TRBD1 (6 bases). Per germline, CDR1 MDHEN and CDR2 SYDVKM. The ends were cut back, 3 bases at V and 4 bases at J, with 9 bases in the middle. CDR3 length equals 13 residues. The CDR3 reads CASSLRGGTEAFF. The CDR3 nucleotides are TGTGCCAGCAGTTTGCGAGGGGGCACTGAAGCTTTCTTT.

The genes are TRBV3-1 (or the pseudogene TRBV3-2) and TRBJ2-7; TRBD1 is a possible D gene (5 bases). This CDR3 is built from 13 residues. The germline gives CDR1 LGHDT, CDR2 YNNKEL (reference sequence). Trimming took 3 bases from V and 5 from J, leaving 11 bases between them. The CDR3 DNA is TGTGCCAGCAGCCAGGTTAGGGGAAACGAGCAGTACTTC. Amino acid sequence: CASSQVRGNEQYF.

DNA of the CDR3: TGTGCCAGCAGCAAAGCGCCGACAGTAGGTAATGAAAAACTGTTTTTT. This codes for CASSKAPTVGNEKLFF. The rearrangement uses TRBV21-1 and TRBJ1-4; the table's D call of TRBD1 was not tested on the DNA. TRBV21-1 is reported as a pseudogene. The CDR3 sequence is 16 residues long.

The chain recombines TRBV4-1 with TRBJ1-5; possibly TRBD1 for D (6 bases). This CDR3 is built from 14 residues. V was shortened by 1 base and J by 6 bases, with 10 bases between the two germline ends. CDR1 is MGHRA, CDR2 YSYEKL, per germline. CDR3 region: CASSQVRGFQPQHF. CDR3 bases: TGCGCCAGCAGCCAAGTCAGGGGTTTTCAGCCCCAGCATTTT.

The V gene is TRBV6-5, the J gene TRBJ1-4; TRBD1 matches 8 bases. Germline V gene data show CDR1 as MNHEY and CDR2 as SVGAGI. The trim removed 6 bases at V and 4 bases at J, leaving 7 bases unmatched. This CDR3 comprises 15 residues. The CDR3 region has the DNA TGTGCCAGCAGAGCCGGACAGGGCGATAATGAAAAACTGTTTTTT. Encoded protein: CASRAGQGDNEKLFF.

This clone was detected a few times. The V gene is TRBV7-4, the J gene TRBJ1-2, with D perhaps TRBD1 (5 bases). In germline, CDR1 is SGHVT, CDR2 SQSDAQ. The CDR3 is 15 residues long. V was shortened by 2 bases and J by 2 bases, with 12 bases between the two germline ends. The chain's CDR3 is CASSLSVGPNYGYTF. The CDR3 nucleotides are TGTGCCAGCAGCTTATCCGTGGGACCAAACTATGGCTACACCTTC.

V is TRBV19 and J is TRBJ1-2; D remains ambiguous. Deletions cut 0 bases from V and 0 bases from J, with 8 bases between. CDR1 and CDR2 from the germline V gene are LNHDA and SQIVND (reference sequence). The CDR3 extends over 15 amino acids. CDR3 sequence: CASSIDTGANYGYTF. In DNA, the CDR3 is TGTGCCAGTAGTATAGATACGGGAGCTAACTATGGCTACACCTTC.

This chain connects TRBV6-5 to TRBJ1-2; 7 nucleotides line up with TRBD1. V shed 6 bases and J 4 bases; nucleotides not matched to a gene: 11. This CDR3 comprises 15 residues. Per germline, CDR1 MNHEY and CDR2 SVGAGI. DNA of the CDR3: TGTGCCAGCAGACGACAGGGAGTCAAAAGCTATGGCTACACCTTC. Translated, it gives CASRRQGVKSYGYTF.

The rearrangement links TRBV10-3 to TRBJ2-3; D gene ambiguous. Germline V gene data show CDR1 as ENHRY and CDR2 as SYGVKD. The CDR3 length is 14 residues. The ends were cut back, 4 bases at V and 0 bases at J, with 8 bases in the middle. DNA for the CDR3: TGTGCCATCAGTGTGACATCTAGCACAGATACGCAGTATTTT. It encodes CAISVTSSTDTQYF.

The V gene is TRBV5-6, the J gene TRBJ1-1; no clear D. This CDR3 region has 14 residues. CDR1 and CDR2 (germline): SGHDT, YYEEEE. V lost 0 bases and J lost 1, with 7 bases in between. Written as DNA, the CDR3 is TGTGCCAGCAGCTTGGTTCAGTCGAACACTGAAGCTTTCTTT. This translates into CASSLVQSNTEAFF. The full variable domain, with the rest looked up from reference TRBV5-6 and TRBJ1-1, is DAGVTQSPTHLIKTRGQQVTLRCSPKSGHDTVSWYQQALGQGPQFIFQYYEEEERQRGNFPDRFSGHQFPNYSSELNVNALLLGDSALYLCASSLVQSNTEAFFGQGTRLTVV.

The CDR3, as DNA: TGTGCCAGCAGCGTAGGGACAATACAAGAGACCCAGTACTTC. Amino acids: CASSVGTIQETQYF. This chain joins TRBV9 and TRBJ2-5; tentative D call: TRBD1 (5 bases). Between the trimmed V and J ends, which lost 0 bases and 2 bases, there was a span of 8 bases. The CDR3 covers 14 residues. Germline V CDR1 and CDR2: SGDLS, YYNGEE.

The chain couples TRBV20-1 to TRBJ1-1, with D maybe TRBD1 (6 bases). CDR3 size: 15 residues. CDR1 and CDR2 (germline): DFQATT, SNEGSKA (reference sequence). V shed 3 bases and J shed 7 bases, with 21 bases lying between them. The CDR3 bases are TGCAGTGCTAGTATGACAGGCGATCCAGATTTTGAAGCTTTCTTT. It translates to CSASMTGDPDFEAFF.

This sequence joins TRBV10-1 and TRBJ1-6; D gene ambiguous. Germline V lookup: CDR1 WNHNN, CDR2 SYGVQD (reference sequence). The CDR3 covers 15 residues. Trimming shortened V by 4 bases and J by 5 bases, and 12 bases separated the two germline ends. As DNA, the CDR3 is TGCGCCAGCAGTGCGGACGGATCAAATAATTCACCCCTCCACTTT. Translating it yields CASSADGSNNSPLHF.

The chain joins TRBV5-5 to TRBJ2-1; no clear D gene. The V and J ends lost 0 bases and 10 bases respectively, with 8 bases between them. This CDR3 has 12 amino acids. Germline lookup yields CDR1 SGHKS and CDR2 YYEKEE (reference sequence). CDR3: CASSLEGWEQFF. The DNA for the CDR3 is TGTGCCAGCAGCTTGGAAGGTTGGGAGCAGTTCTTC.